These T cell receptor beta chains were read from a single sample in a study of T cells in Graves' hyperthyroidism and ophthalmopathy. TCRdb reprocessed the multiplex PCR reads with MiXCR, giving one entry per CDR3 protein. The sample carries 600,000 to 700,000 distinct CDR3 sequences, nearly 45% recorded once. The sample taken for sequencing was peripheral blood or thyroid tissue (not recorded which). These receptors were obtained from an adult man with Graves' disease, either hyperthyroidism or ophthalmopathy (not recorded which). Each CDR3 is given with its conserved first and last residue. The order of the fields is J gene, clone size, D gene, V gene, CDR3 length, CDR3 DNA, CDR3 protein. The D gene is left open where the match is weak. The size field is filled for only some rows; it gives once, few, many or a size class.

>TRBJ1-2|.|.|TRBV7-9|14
TGTGCCAGCAGCTTGTACGTAGACCGGAATGTCTACACCTTC
CASSLYVDRNVYTF
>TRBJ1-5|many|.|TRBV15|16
TGTGCCACCAGCAGAGATAGTACGGGACACAATCAGCCCCAGCATTTT
CATSRDSTGHNQPQHF
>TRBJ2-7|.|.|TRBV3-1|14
TGTGCCAGCAGCCAAGATACCAAAACCTACGAGCAGTACTTC
CASSQDTKTYEQYF
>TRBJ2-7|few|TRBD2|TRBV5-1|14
TGCGCCAGCAGCAACGCGGGGGTGGGACACGAGCAGTACTTC
CASSNAGVGHEQYF
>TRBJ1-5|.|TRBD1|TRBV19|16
TGTGCCAGTAGTAGACCGGGACAGGGTAGCAATCAGCCCCAGCATTTT
CASSRPGQGSNQPQHF
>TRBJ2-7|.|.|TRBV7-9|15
TGTGCCAGCAGCTTATTGGAGGCAGGGAGGAACGAGCAGTACTTC
CASSLLEAGRNEQYF
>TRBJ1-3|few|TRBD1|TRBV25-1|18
TGTGCTAGCCAGCCTGGACAGGGGGCAACCTTCTCTGGAAACACCATATATTTT
CASQPGQGATFSGNTIYF
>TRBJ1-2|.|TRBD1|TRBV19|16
TGTGCCAGTCGAGATTTCGGCGGGCAGGGGGCGGACGGCTACACCTTC
CASRDFGGQGADGYTF
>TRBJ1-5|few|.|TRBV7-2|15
TGTGCCAGCAGCGTTCGGGTAAATAGCAATCAGCCCCAGCATTTT
CASSVRVNSNQPQHF
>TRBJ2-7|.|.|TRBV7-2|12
TGTGCCAGCAGCTTATGGGGAGACGAGCAGTACTTC
CASSLWGDEQYF
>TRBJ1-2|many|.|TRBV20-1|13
TGCAGTGCTAGCCCCCAGGGCACCTATGGCTACACCTTC
CSASPQGTYGYTF
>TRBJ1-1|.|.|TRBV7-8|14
TGTGCCAGCAATTCCCTTGGACTTCACACTGAAGCTTTCTTT
CASNSLGLHTEAFF
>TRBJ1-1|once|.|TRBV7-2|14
TGTGCCAGCAGCCCTCAAACAGAGAACACTGAAGCTTTCTTT
CASSPQTENTEAFF
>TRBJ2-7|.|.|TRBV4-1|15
TGCGCCAGCAGCCAAGGAGCGCAGGGGCCCTACGAGCAGTACTTC
CASSQGAQGPYEQYF
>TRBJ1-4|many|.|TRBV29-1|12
TGCAGCGTTCGGGGAGGGAATGAAAAACTGTTTTTT
CSVRGGNEKLFF
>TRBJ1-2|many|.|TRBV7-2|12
TGTGCCAGCAGCGTCGCTGGTGTTGGCTACACCTTC
CASSVAGVGYTF
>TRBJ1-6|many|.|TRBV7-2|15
TGTGCCAGCAGCCAGCAGGGGCGCGGTAATTCACCCCTCCACTTT
CASSQQGRGNSPLHF
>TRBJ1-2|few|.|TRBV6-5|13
TGTGCCAGCAGTTTATCGGGCTTAGATGGCTACACCTTC
CASSLSGLDGYTF
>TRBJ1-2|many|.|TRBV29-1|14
TGCAGCGTGGAGACAGTCCCCATATATTATGGCTACACCTTC
CSVETVPIYYGYTF
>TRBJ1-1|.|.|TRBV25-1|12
TGTGCCAAGGGCAGCGGGAACACTGAAGCTTTCTTT
CAKGSGNTEAFF
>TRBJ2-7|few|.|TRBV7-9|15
TGTGCCAGCAGCCCCGGGACGGCCAGCTCCTACGAGCAGTACTTC
CASSPGTASSYEQYF
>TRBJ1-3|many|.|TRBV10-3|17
TGTGCCATCAGTGAGTCGGGCGGCTCCAGCTCTGGAAACACCATATATTTT
CAISESGGSSSGNTIYF
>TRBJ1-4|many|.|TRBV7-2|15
TGTGCCAGCAGCCTTGGGATGTTGTCTAATGAAAAACTGTTTTTT
CASSLGMLSNEKLFF
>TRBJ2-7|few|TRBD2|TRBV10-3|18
TGTGCCAGCAGTTCCCGGGGGAGCGGGAGGCCCGTCTCCTACGAGCAGTACTTC
CASSSRGSGRPVSYEQYF
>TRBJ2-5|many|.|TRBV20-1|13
TGCAGTGCTAGAGTAAAGTACCAAGAGACCCAGTACTTC
CSARVKYQETQYF
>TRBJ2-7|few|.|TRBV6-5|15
TGTGCCAGCAGTTTTGTCCTCGGCAGGGGTTACGAGCAGTACTTC
CASSFVLGRGYEQYF
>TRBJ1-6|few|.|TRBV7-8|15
TGTGCCAGCAGCTTAGCTCCGTCCAACAATTCACCCCTCCACTTT
CASSLAPSNNSPLHF
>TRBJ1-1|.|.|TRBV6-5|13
TGTGCCAGCAGCCAAGGACAGCGCACTGAAGCTTTCTTT
CASSQGQRTEAFF
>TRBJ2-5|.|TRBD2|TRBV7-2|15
TGTGCCAGCAGCTTAGCGTCGGGGCTAGCGGCGACCCAGTACTTC
CASSLASGLAATQYF
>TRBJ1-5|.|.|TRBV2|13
TGTGCCAGCAGCTCTCGGGGGACTCAGCCCCAGCATTTT
CASSSRGTQPQHF
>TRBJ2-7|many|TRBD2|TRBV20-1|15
TGCAGTGCTAAGCGTCCGGGGGGGGGTTCCTACGAGCAGTACTTC
CSAKRPGGGSYEQYF
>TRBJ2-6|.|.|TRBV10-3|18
TGTGCCATCAGTGACTCAGGGGAAGGGAGCTCTGGGGCCAACGTCCTGACTTTC
CAISDSGEGSSGANVLTF
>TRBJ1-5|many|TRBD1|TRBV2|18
TGTGCCAGCAGCCCCGGGACCCAAAACAGGGGTAGAAATCAGCCCCAGCATTTT
CASSPGTQNRGRNQPQHF
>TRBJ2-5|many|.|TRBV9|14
TGTGCCAGCAGCGGCGGGACAGTTCAAGAGACCCAGTACTTC
CASSGGTVQETQYF
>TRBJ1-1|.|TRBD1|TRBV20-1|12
TGCAGTGCTAAGACAGGGGTCACTGAAGCTTTCTTT
CSAKTGVTEAFF
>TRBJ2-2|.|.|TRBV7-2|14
TGTGCCAGCAGCTTATGGGGGCACACCGGGGAGCTGTTTTTT
CASSLWGHTGELFF
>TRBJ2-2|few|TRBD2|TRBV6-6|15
TGTGCCAGCAGAGGACTAGCGGGAGGGGCCGGGGAGCTGTTTTTT
CASRGLAGGAGELFF
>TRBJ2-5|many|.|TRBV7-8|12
TGTGCCAGCAGCTTACTGTGGGAGACCCAGTACTTC
CASSLLWETQYF
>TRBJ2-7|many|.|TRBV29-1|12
TGCAGCGTTGAGAGGGAACGACACGAGCAGTACTTC
CSVERERHEQYF
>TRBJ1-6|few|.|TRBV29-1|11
TGCAGCGATGAGACAGAATCCACCCTCCACTTT
CSDETESTLHF
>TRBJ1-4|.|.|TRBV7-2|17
TGTGCCAGCAGCCAAGTTTGGTCAGTCGAGGCTAATGAAAAACTGTTTTTT
CASSQVWSVEANEKLFF
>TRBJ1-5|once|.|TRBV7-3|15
TGTGCCAGCAGCTTAAGAGCAGGAGGGTATCAGCCCCAGCATTTT
CASSLRAGGYQPQHF
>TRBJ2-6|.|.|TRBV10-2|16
TGCGCCAGCAGTGAGAGGCGGGTTTCTGGGGCCAACGTCCTGACTTTC
CASSERRVSGANVLTF
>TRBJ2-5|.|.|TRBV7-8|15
TGTGCCAGCAGCCGGGAACAGGGTTTTCAAGAGACCCGGTACTTC
CASSREQGFQETRYF
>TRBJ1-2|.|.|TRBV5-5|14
TGTGCCAGCAGCCAAGAGCGGGGGTATCATGGCTACACCTTC
CASSQERGYHGYTF
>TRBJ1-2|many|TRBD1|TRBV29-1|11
TGCAGCGTTGCACAGGGGTCTGGCTACACCTTC
CSVAQGSGYTF
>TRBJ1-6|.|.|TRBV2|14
TGTGCCAGCAGTGAAGGGGTCGGCGGCTCACCCCTCCACTTT
CASSEGVGGSPLHF
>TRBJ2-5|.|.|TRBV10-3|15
TGTGCCATCAGTGAGGGACAGTCGGGCCGAGGGACCCAGTACTTC
CAISEGQSGRGTQYF
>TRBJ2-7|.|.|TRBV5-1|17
TGCGCCAGCAGCTTGGACGGGGCAAGGTTGTCGTCCTACGAGCAGTACTTC
CASSLDGARLSSYEQYF
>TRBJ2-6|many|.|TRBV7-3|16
TGTGCCAGCAGCTTGAACAGGGTCGCTGGGGCCAACGTCCTGACTTTC
CASSLNRVAGANVLTF
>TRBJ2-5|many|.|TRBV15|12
TGTGCCACCTCCAGGGGATCAGAGACCCAGTACTTC
CATSRGSETQYF
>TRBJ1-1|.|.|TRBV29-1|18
TGCAGCGTTGATATGGGGGGTTTTTCCGGGACTACGAACACTGAAGCTTTCTTT
CSVDMGGFSGTTNTEAFF
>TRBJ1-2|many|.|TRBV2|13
TGTGCCAGCAGTGGGGGCAGGGGTATTGGCTACACCTTC
CASSGGRGIGYTF
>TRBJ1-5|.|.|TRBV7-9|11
TGTGCCATAAGGCAGAAAGAGACCCAGCATTTT
CAIRQKETQHF